The 22 T cell receptor beta chains below were found in one sample sequenced in a study of blood T cell repertoires in COVID-19. Using immunoSEQ multiplex PCR, the repertoire was profiled, and TCRdb retains in-frame clones only, with some absent. The sample contains fewer than 65,000 clones, about four fifths of which appear only once. Material for sequencing was peripheral blood. The receptors come from a human donor in a cohort sampled during active COVID-19.

Only a few counts were recorded for this clone. The J gene is TRBJ2-1, the V gene TRBV13; no clear D gene. The CDR3 extends over 13 amino acids. CDR1 and CDR2 from the germline V gene are PRHDT and FYEKMQ (reference sequence). The V and J ends lost 1 base and 6 bases respectively, with 7 bases between them. The CDR3 sequence is CASSLVLSNEQFF. The CDR3 nucleotides read TGTGCCAGCAGCTTAGTTCTGAGCAATGAGCAGTTCTTC.

Only a few counts were recorded for this clone. The chain couples TRBV6-1 to TRBJ1-3, with D hard to call. CDR1 is MNHNS, CDR2 SASEGT, per germline. The CDR3 is 15 residues long. The V and J ends lost 2 bases and 0 bases respectively, with 8 bases between them. The chain's CDR3 is CASSEQVISGNTIYF. In DNA form, the CDR3 reads TGTGCCAGCAGTGAACAGGTTATCTCTGGAAACACCATATATTTT.

The chain's CDR3 is CASSDRGGREDEQFF. The CDR3 DNA follows: TGTGCCAGCAGCGACAGAGGTGGGCGGGAGGATGAGCAGTTCTTC. The chain uses TRBV11-3 and TRBJ2-1, with 8 bases identical to TRBD2. The CDR3 spans 15 residues. CDR1 and CDR2 (germline): SGHNT, YENEEA. J was trimmed by 8 bases and V by 5 bases; bases with no gene match: 11.

This clone was seen a handful of times. The chain is built from TRBV27 and TRBJ1-5; possible D gene TRBD1, 6 bases. V was shortened by 4 bases and J by 4 bases, with 8 bases between the two germline ends. Germline CDR1 reads MNHEY; CDR2 reads SMNVEV (reference sequence). This CDR3 has 13 residues. As DNA, the CDR3 is TGTGCCAGCAGTTCCGACAGGAATCAGCCCCAGCATTTT. This encodes CASSSDRNQPQHF.

The V gene is TRBV2, the J gene TRBJ2-1; a weak D match, TRBD2 (5 bases). Per germline, CDR1 SNHLY and CDR2 FYNNEI. V was cut by 4 bases and J by 0 bases, with 7 bases left in between. CDR3 length: 14 residues. The CDR3 bases are TGTGCCAGCAGTGGAAGCGGCTCCTACAATGAGCAGTTCTTC. This sequence encodes CASSGSGSYNEQFF.

CDR3: CASSSSRGGARGTEAFF. CDR3 in DNA: TGTGCCAGCAGCTCCAGCCGAGGCGGGGCTCGGGGCACTGAAGCTTTCTTT. The J gene is TRBJ1-1, the V gene TRBV7-8; D may be TRBD1 (5 bases). With 4 bases removed from V and 4 bases from J, the gap between germline ends came to 22 bases. This CDR3 is built from 17 residues. CDR1 is SGHVS, CDR2 FQNEAQ, per germline.

In DNA form, the CDR3 reads TGTGCCAGCAACTATGGGGCGAATTCACCCCTCCACTTT. This codes for CASNYGANSPLHF. The V gene is TRBV2, the J gene TRBJ1-6; a weak D match, TRBD1 (5 bases). The CDR3 covers 13 residues. The ends were cut back, 7 bases at V and 7 bases at J, with 11 bases in the middle. The germline V gene encodes CDR1 SNHLY and CDR2 FYNNEI.

This clone was counted once. The V and J genes are TRBV7-9 and TRBJ1-1; D not certain. Germline CDR1 reads SEHNR; CDR2 reads FQNEAQ (reference sequence). Trimming stripped 5 bases from V and 5 bases from J, with 12 bases between. This CDR3 is built from 13 residues. As DNA, the CDR3 is TGTGCCAGCAGCCTGGGATCGGGGACTGAAGCTTTCTTT. Translated: CASSLGSGTEAFF.

The gene calls are TRBV27 and TRBJ2-4; TRBD1 matches at 12 bases. The junction had 11 bases not matched to a gene; V was cut back by 2 bases and J by 0 bases. Germline V gene data show CDR1 as MNHEY and CDR2 as SMNVEV (reference sequence). CDR3 length: 20 residues. The DNA for the CDR3 is TGTGCCAGCAGTTTAATCCGGGACAGGGGGCACATTCTAGCCAAAAACATTCAGTACTTC. Protein: CASSLIRDRGHILAKNIQYF.

This clone was seen only a few times. The rearrangement links TRBV7-2 to TRBJ1-6; D unclear. The CDR3 sequence is 13 residues long. Trimming shortened V by 1 base and J by 10 bases, and 8 bases separated the two germline ends. Germline CDR1 reads SGHTA; CDR2 reads FQGNSA. The CDR3 DNA reads TGTGCCAGCAGCTTAGACGGGGTGTCACCCCTCCACTTT. It translates to CASSLDGVSPLHF.

This clone was seen only a few times. This chain links TRBV6-4 with TRBJ2-5; TRBD1 aligns across 7 bases. Germline V CDR1 and CDR2: MRHNA, SNTAGT. Trimming removed 5 bases from V and 5 bases from J; junction bases left unmatched: 11. This CDR3 is built from 15 residues. CDR3 region: CASSRSQGEGETQYF. CDR3 sequence (DNA): TGTGCCAGCAGTAGGTCTCAGGGGGAAGGTGAGACCCAGTACTTC.

The chain is built from TRBV7-2 and TRBJ1-5; possibly TRBD1 for D (5 bases). Trimming cost V 5 bases and J 7 bases, with 18 bases left between them. The V gene's germline CDR1 is SGHTA and CDR2 FQGNSA. This CDR3 is 15 amino acids long. Here the CDR3 reads CASSPGPSPGQPQHF. In nucleotides, the CDR3 is TGTGCCAGCAGCCCGGGCCCATCTCCAGGGCAGCCCCAGCATTTT.

The chain recombines TRBV19 with TRBJ2-3; a possible D gene is TRBD2 (6 bases). The V end lost 0 bases, the J end lost 12 bases, and 25 bases lay between the germline ends. CDR1 and CDR2 (germline): LNHDA, SQIVND (reference sequence). This CDR3 is built from 17 residues. The CDR3 DNA sequence: TGTGCCAGTAGTATAGATGGGGCTCTAACGGCGGGGCCCGCCCAGTATTTT. It translates to CASSIDGALTAGPAQYF.

This clone was picked up a small number of times. V gene TRBV4-3 combines with J gene TRBJ2-2; 8 positions agree with TRBD2. The CDR3 is made up of 18 amino acids. Trimming took 0 bases from V and 1 from J; bases not matched to a gene: 7. Germline V gene data show CDR1 as LGHNA and CDR2 as YSLEER. The CDR3, as DNA: TGCGCCAGCAGCCAAGATCTCCCCAGCGGGGGGAACACCGGGGAGCTGTTTTTT. This sequence encodes CASSQDLPSGGNTGELFF.

In regard to this clone: One junction end does not reproduce the germline sequence, and a read error may be involved. The V gene is TRBV12-3 or TRBV12-4, the J gene TRBJ2-7; 10 nucleotides align to TRBD2. This CDR3 comprises 13 residues. The CDR3: CASSLAGVGEQYF. DNA for the CDR3: TGTGCCAGCAGTCTAGCGGGAGTCGGCGAGCAGTACTTC.

The chain couples TRBV7-3 to TRBJ2-7; 8 bases line up with TRBD1. V shed 2 bases and J 2 bases; nucleotides not matched to a gene: 8. The CDR3 totals 16 residues. Germline V gives CDR1 SGHTA, CDR2 FQGTGA. The CDR3 protein is CASSLEGGQGPYEQYF. Written as DNA, the CDR3 is TGTGCCAGCAGCTTAGAGGGAGGACAGGGTCCCTACGAGCAGTACTTC.

The V and J genes are TRBV11-2 and TRBJ2-1, with D perhaps TRBD2 (5 bases). Germline loops: CDR1 SGHAT, CDR2 FQNNGV. CDR3 size: 13 residues. V was cut by 0 bases and J by 9 bases, with 9 bases left in between. Written as DNA, the CDR3 is TGTGCCAGCAGCTTAGAGGTGAGGGCTGAGCAGTTCTTC. It translates to CASSLEVRAEQFF.

The chain joins TRBV2 to TRBJ1-1, with 8 nucleotides matching TRBD1. The J segment lost 4 bases and the V segment lost 6 bases, leaving 7 bases of the junction unmatched. This CDR3 is 14 amino acids long. Germline V gene data show CDR1 as SNHLY and CDR2 as FYNNEI. In DNA, the CDR3 is TGTGCCAGCAGGCCAACTACAGGGGGCACTGAAGCTTTCTTT. Translating it yields CASRPTTGGTEAFF.

The chain joins TRBV28 to TRBJ1-5; D not resolved. V was pared by 2 bases and J by 1 base, with 6 bases between. The CDR3 covers 14 residues. Germline values: CDR1 MDHEN, CDR2 SYDVKM. This CDR3 reads CASSLGGSNQPQHF. In DNA, the CDR3 is TGTGCCAGCAGTTTAGGCGGGAGCAATCAGCCCCAGCATTTT.

V is TRBV7-2 and J is TRBJ2-1, with D unresolved. V lost 6 bases and J 9 bases, leaving 12 bases between the germline ends. The CDR3 covers 12 residues. CDR1 is SGHTA, CDR2 FQGNSA, per germline. The CDR3: CASRRTAAEQFF. CDR3 bases: TGTGCCAGCAGGCGTACAGCCGCTGAGCAGTTCTTC.

The chain has TRBV7-3 and TRBJ1-1; 11 bases line up with TRBD1. Germline CDR1 SGHTA, CDR2 FQGTGA. The CDR3 extends over 17 amino acids. V lost 1 base, J lost 0 bases, and 4 bases stayed unmatched. The CDR3 coding sequence is TGTGCCAGCAGCTTAATAGGGACAGGGGGGATGAACACTGAAGCTTTCTTT. Translation gives CASSLIGTGGMNTEAFF.

The chain links TRBV6-5 to TRBJ2-2; D possibly corresponds to TRBD1 (6 bases). CDR3 length equals 15 residues. From germline, CDR1 is MNHEY and CDR2 SVGAGI. V was clipped by 4 bases and J by 2 bases, with 11 bases between them. In DNA, the CDR3 is TGTGCCAGCAGTTTCGGCAGGGGTAACACCGGGGAGCTGTTTTTT. Translation gives CASSFGRGNTGELFF.